The 27 T cell receptor beta chains below come from one sample, sequenced in a study of Graves' ophthalmopathy and Graves' hyperthyroidism. RNA served as the template for amplifying TCR beta CDR3 regions. Scientists carried out first-round RT-PCR using HTBI primers and then a second-round multiplex PCR. TCRdb used MiXCR to reprocess the multiplex PCR reads, holding one entry per CDR3 protein. Of about 740,000 distinct CDR3 sequences in the sample, about 44% were seen once. Sequencing used peripheral blood. The receptor set was obtained from an adult man with Graves' ophthalmopathy.

This clonotype was seen repeatedly, ten times or more. The chain links TRBV29-1 to TRBJ1-2, with TRBD1 matching over 9 bases. This CDR3 comprises 11 residues. CDR1 SQVTM and CDR2 ANQGSEA come from the germline V gene. With V trimmed by 6 bases and J by 8 bases, 4 bases remained unmatched. The CDR3, as DNA: TGCAGCGTCGGACAGGGGCTAGGCTACACCTTC. Translating it yields CSVGQGLGYTF.

This clonotype occurred a few times. The rearrangement uses TRBV7-9 and TRBJ1-4, with a tentative D call TRBD1 (6 bases). The V and J ends lost 3 bases and 10 bases respectively, with 15 bases between them. CDR1 is SEHNR and CDR2 is FQNEAQ in the germline V gene (reference sequence). This CDR3 comprises 14 residues. The CDR3 is CASSFRGGGGKLFF. The DNA for the CDR3 is TGTGCCAGCAGCTTTCGGGGGGGCGGTGGAAAACTGTTTTTT. Together with reference TRBV7-9 and TRBJ1-4, the CDR3 gives the full variable domain: DTGVSQNPRHKITKRGQNVTFRCDPISEHNRLYWYRQTLGQGPEFLTYFQNEAQLEKSRLLSDRFSAERPKGSFSTLEIQRTEQGDSAMYLCASSFRGGGGKLFFGSGTQLSVL.

This sequence joins TRBV29-1 and TRBJ2-7; TRBD2 aligns across 11 bases. Germline CDR1 reads SQVTM; CDR2 reads ANQGSEA. CDR3 length equals 14 residues. V shed 4 bases and J 3 bases; nucleotides not matched to a gene: 5. This CDR3 reads CSVAGGTSGYEQYF. The DNA for the CDR3 is TGCAGCGTTGCCGGGGGGACTAGCGGCTACGAGCAGTACTTC.

This chain joins TRBV5-1 and TRBJ2-5; 11 nucleotides agree with TRBD2. The CDR3 runs to 16 residues. Germline V gives CDR1 SGHRS, CDR2 YFSETQ. Trimming took 4 bases from V and 1 from J; bases not matched to a gene: 6. DNA for the CDR3: TGCGCCAGCAGCCCAACTAGCGGGAGTATCCAAGAGACCCAGTACTTC. This encodes CASSPTSGSIQETQYF.

This clonotype was recorded many times. This chain links TRBV19 with TRBJ1-1; 7 bases fit TRBD1. The germline CDR1 and CDR2 sequences are LNHDA and SQIVND (reference sequence). The CDR3 sequence is 14 residues long. J gave up 7 bases and V 7 bases, and 12 bases lay outside the gene matches. CDR3 sequence (DNA): TGTGCCAGTAAAACGGACAGGTACGCGGATGAAGCTTTCTTT. This sequence encodes CASKTDRYADEAFF. Supplemented by reference TRBV19 and TRBJ1-1, the full variable domain reads DGGITQSPKYLFRKEGQNVTLSCEQNLNHDAMYWYRQDPGQGLRLIYYSQIVNDFQKGDIAEGYSVSREKKESFPLTVTSAQKNPTAFYLCASKTDRYADEAFFGQGTRLTVV.

There are many counts of this clonotype. The chain combines TRBV2 with TRBJ2-7, with 9 bases matching TRBD1. V was clipped by 6 bases and J by 2 bases; unmatched bases: 5. Looked up from germline, CDR1 is SNHLY and CDR2 is FYNNEI. The CDR3 length is 14 residues. CDR3 sequence: CASSYDRGAYEQYF. CDR3 bases: TGTGCCAGCAGCTACGACAGGGGGGCCTACGAGCAGTACTTC.

This chain connects TRBV14 to TRBJ2-7; D is uncertain. The germline V gene encodes CDR1 SGHDN and CDR2 FVKESK. Trimming pared 3 bases from V and 4 bases from J, leaving 13 bases between. This CDR3 spans 14 amino acids. The DNA of the CDR3 is TGTGCCAGCAGCCATGGGTCAAGTCGATACGAGCAGTACTTC. Protein product: CASSHGSSRYEQYF.

The chain employs TRBV7-2 and TRBJ1-5; no clear D. Looked up from germline, CDR1 is SGHTA and CDR2 is FQGNSA. The CDR3 is 15 residues long. Between the trimmed V and J ends, which lost 4 bases and 4 bases, there was a span of 14 bases. The CDR3 DNA is TGTGCCAGCAGCTCCAGCCCCGGCCCAAATCAGCCCCAGCATTTT. This encodes CASSSSPGPNQPQHF.

This clonotype has ten or more counts. The rearrangement uses TRBV19 and TRBJ2-6; D call uncertain. CDR1 is LNHDA and CDR2 is SQIVND in the germline V gene (reference sequence). The ends were cut back, 11 bases at V and 0 bases at J, with 11 bases in the middle. The CDR3 extends over 14 amino acids. CDR3 in amino acids: CAGGRTSGANVLTF. The CDR3 region has the DNA TGTGCCGGTGGAAGGACCTCTGGGGCCAACGTCCTGACTTTC.

As regards this clonotype: A read error may account for a junction end that differs from germline. As DNA, the CDR3 is TGTGCCGGCAGTTACGCCGGGGGATCGTACGAGCAGTACTTC. Translated: CAGSYAGGSYEQYF. The rearrangement joins TRBV6-5 to TRBJ2-7, with a tentative D call TRBD2 (6 bases). Germline V gives CDR1 MNHEY, CDR2 SVGAGI. The CDR3 consists of 14 residues.

The chain carries TRBV6-6 and TRBJ2-7; 7 bases fit TRBD1. CDR3 length equals 14 residues. Germline loops: CDR1 MNHNY, CDR2 SVGAGI (reference sequence). J was trimmed by 6 bases and V by 5 bases; bases with no gene match: 10. CDR3 sequence reads: CASSEGSRGLEQYF. The CDR3 bases are TGTGCCAGCAGTGAAGGGAGTAGGGGGCTCGAGCAGTACTTC.

The CDR3 DNA reads as TGCAGTGCTAGAGATCGGAAAGGTCGGAACACTGAAGCTTTCTTT. As protein: CSARDRKGRNTEAFF. This rearrangement joins TRBV20-1 to TRBJ1-1; D remains unclear. The CDR3 has 15 residues. Germline V gene lookup returns CDR1 DFQATT and CDR2 SNEGSKA (reference sequence). V lost 0 bases and J 1 base, leaving 12 bases between the germline ends.

CDR3 protein: CASTPDRGASYYGYTF. DNA for the CDR3: TGTGCCAGTACCCCGGACAGGGGGGCTTCCTACTATGGCTACACCTTC. The genes are TRBV2 and TRBJ1-2; 10 bases map to TRBD1. With 9 bases clipped from V and 3 bases from J, the junction kept 13 bases outside the gene matches. The CDR3 spans 16 residues. Looked up from germline, CDR1 is SNHLY and CDR2 is FYNNEI.

This chain links TRBV11-1 with TRBJ1-6; D gene unclear. With 5 bases removed from V and 4 bases from J, the gap between germline ends came to 15 bases. CDR3 length: 16 residues. Germline loops: CDR1 SGHAT, CDR2 FQDESV (reference sequence). CDR3 coding DNA: TGTGCCAGCAGCCTCAGCGGGCAGGTTTATAATTCACCCCTCCACTTT. Translating it yields CASSLSGQVYNSPLHF.

The rearrangement uses TRBV10-3 and TRBJ2-7, with 8 bases aligning to TRBD1. V dropped 10 bases and J dropped 7; count of bases not matched to a gene: 12. The germline V gene encodes CDR1 ENHRY and CDR2 SYGVKD. CDR3 size: 13 residues. CDR3 sequence: CATRGQGPWEQYF. CDR3 nucleotide sequence: TGTGCCACCCGAGGACAGGGCCCTTGGGAGCAGTACTTC.

The chain links TRBV2 to TRBJ2-2; D not resolved. V lost 1 base to trimming and J lost 6 bases, with 12 bases between them. There are 15 residues in the CDR3. The V gene's germline CDR1 is SNHLY and CDR2 FYNNEI. The CDR3 protein is CASSEVSWGAGELFF. The DNA of the CDR3 is TGTGCCAGCAGTGAAGTTTCGTGGGGTGCCGGGGAGCTGTTTTTT.

This clonotype was counted between two and nine times. V usage is TRBV20-1 and J usage is TRBJ2-6; 8 bases are shared with TRBD1. CDR3 length: 16 residues. Germline V gene lookup returns CDR1 DFQATT and CDR2 SNEGSKA (reference sequence). Trimming cost V 8 bases and J 0 bases; bases outside gene matches: 9. CDR3 sequence: CSSPDRGRSGANVLTF. The DNA for the CDR3 is TGCAGTTCCCCCGACAGGGGCCGCTCTGGGGCCAACGTCCTGACTTTC.

In its sample, this clonotype was seen many times. The junction shows a germline mismatch at one end, possibly a read error. The chain uses TRBV10-3 and TRBJ1-2; D not resolved. The CDR3 length is 13 residues. Germline values: CDR1 ENHRY, CDR2 SYGVKD. The CDR3 reads CASSATETGGYTF. Written as DNA, the CDR3 is TGTGCCAGCAGTGCCACGGAGACGGGTGGCTACACCTTC.

This clonotype was seen a few times. The rearrangement links TRBV19 to TRBJ1-2, with a possible D match to TRBD1 (5 bases). CDR1 is LNHDA, CDR2 SQIVND, per germline (reference sequence). The V and J ends lost 4 bases and 2 bases respectively, with 17 bases between them. This CDR3 has 16 residues. The CDR3 loop is CASSTSGLGNNYGYTF. CDR3 bases: TGTGCCAGTAGTACCTCGGGGCTAGGGAACAACTATGGCTACACCTTC.

This clonotype was counted at least ten times. This sequence joins TRBV2 and TRBJ1-6, with 11 bases identical to TRBD1. Trimming removed 3 bases from V and 7 bases from J; junction bases left unmatched: 5. Germline CDR1 reads SNHLY; CDR2 reads FYNNEI. CDR3 size: 16 residues. The CDR3 nucleotides are TGTGCCAGCAGTGAGGACAGGGGGCGCCCCAATTCACCCCTCCACTTT. As protein: CASSEDRGRPNSPLHF.

V and J are TRBV11-2 and TRBJ1-1, with TRBD1 identical over 9 bases. The CDR3 contains 17 residues. J lost 1 base, V lost 2 bases, and 8 bases had no gene match. Germline V gene sequence: CDR1 SGHAT, CDR2 FQNNGV. In DNA, the CDR3 is TGTGCCAGCAGCTTATTTAGGGGGACAGGGCCGAACACTGAAGCTTTCTTT. Translating it yields CASSLFRGTGPNTEAFF. Full variable domain (missing parts from reference TRBV11-2 and TRBJ1-1): EAGVAQSPRYKIIEKRQSVAFWCNPISGHATLYWYQQILGQGPKLLIQFQNNGVVDDSQLPKDRFSAERLKGVDSTLKIQPAKLEDSAVYLCASSLFRGTGPNTEAFFGQGTRLTVV.

Concerning this clonotype: A much larger clonotype is one base distant, so this may be a read error. This chain connects TRBV20-1 to TRBJ2-7; D uncertain. The ends were cut back, 6 bases at V and 4 bases at J, with 13 bases in the middle. Per germline, CDR1 DFQATT and CDR2 SNEGSKA (reference sequence). The CDR3 covers 12 residues. In DNA, the CDR3 is TGCAGTGCCGAGATAGCAGAATACGAGCAGTACGTC. This gives the protein CSAEIAEYEQYV.

For this clonotype: A much larger clone differs by one base, so this may be a read error. V and J are TRBV7-9 and TRBJ2-7, with 8 bases lining up with TRBD1. Germline lookup yields CDR1 SEHNR and CDR2 FQNEAQ (reference sequence). The V gene end was trimmed by 5 bases and the J gene end by 6 bases; junction bases not matched to a gene: 9. The CDR3 length is 14 residues. The CDR3 DNA reads TGTGCCAGCAGCACCGGACAGGGTTCGGCCGAGCAGTACTTC. Amino acids: CASSTGQGSAEQYF. Full variable domain (remainder filled in from reference TRBV7-9 and TRBJ2-7): DTGVSQNPRHKITKRGQNVTFRCDPISEHNRLYWYRQTLGQGPEFLTYFQNEAQLEKSRLLSDRFSAERPKGSFSTLEIQRTEQGDSAMYLCASSTGQGSAEQYFGPGTRLTVT.

The CDR3 DNA reads as TGTGCCAGCAGCCATCTTACGGGTCCCGACTCCTACGAGCAGTACTTC. It codes for CASSHLTGPDSYEQYF. The chain combines TRBV14 with TRBJ2-7; D gene ambiguous. V was trimmed by 3 bases and J by 0 bases, leaving 15 bases between them. The length of the CDR3 is 16 residues. CDR1 is SGHDN, CDR2 FVKESK, per germline. The complete variable domain, with remaining parts taken from reference TRBV14 and TRBJ2-7, reads EAGVTQFPSHSVIEKGQTVTLRCDPISGHDNLYWYRRVMGKEIKFLLHFVKESKQDESGMPNNRFLAERTGGTYSTLKVQPAELEDSGVYFCASSHLTGPDSYEQYFGPGTRLTVT.

The chain employs TRBV5-1 and TRBJ2-4; D may correspond to TRBD1 or TRBD2 (5 bases each). The CDR3 is made up of 13 amino acids. With 4 bases removed from V and 8 bases from J, the gap between germline ends came to 13 bases. In germline, CDR1 is SGHRS, CDR2 YFSETQ. In DNA, the CDR3 is TGCGCCAGCAGCCCGCTGCTGGGGGACATTCAGTACTTC. This codes for CASSPLLGDIQYF.

The V call is TRBV19, the J call TRBJ2-7, with D uncertain. Germline assignment: CDR1 LNHDA and CDR2 SQIVND (reference sequence). CDR3 length: 17 residues. V lost 2 bases to trimming and J lost 5 bases, with 22 bases between them. The CDR3 protein is CASSIRWADPVGHEQYF. CDR3 DNA sequence: TGTGCCAGTAGTATAAGGTGGGCGGACCCGGTAGGCCACGAGCAGTACTTC.

In regard to this clonotype: Germline and junction disagree at one end, which may indicate a read error. The J gene is TRBJ2-2, the V gene TRBV7-9; D might be TRBD2 (5 bases). CDR3 length equals 13 residues. Germline lookup yields CDR1 SEHNR and CDR2 FQNEAQ (reference sequence). This CDR3 reads CASSLDRTGELVF. The CDR3 DNA sequence: TGTGCTAGCAGCTTAGACCGCACCGGGGAGCTGGTTTTT.